This section outlines one T cell receptor beta chain sequence together with its context. The entry originates in a study of T cells in Graves' hyperthyroidism and ophthalmopathy. TCR beta CDR3 regions were amplified from RNA. A first-round RT-PCR of the TCR CDR3 used the HTBI primer set. One entry per CDR3 protein, called by TCRdb with MiXCR from the multiplex PCR reads. The table shows around 600,000 distinct CDR3 sequences, with 14% occurring only once. Germline assignment: CDR1 MNHNS and CDR2 SASEGT. The CDR3 spans 15 residues. J lost 5 bases, V lost 4 bases, and 8 bases had no gene match. Exclusion followed for patients with uncontrolled infection, other autoimmune disease, pregnancy or lactation.

The chain uses TRBV6-1 and TRBJ2-3; 8 nucleotides match TRBD2. What was sequenced was blood. The clonotype was recovered from a woman under 30 with Graves' ophthalmopathy. The CDR3 protein is CASSAVAGGRDTQYF. Here the CDR3 DNA reads TGTGCCAGCAGTGCTGTGGCGGGAGGACGAGATACGCAGTATTTT.